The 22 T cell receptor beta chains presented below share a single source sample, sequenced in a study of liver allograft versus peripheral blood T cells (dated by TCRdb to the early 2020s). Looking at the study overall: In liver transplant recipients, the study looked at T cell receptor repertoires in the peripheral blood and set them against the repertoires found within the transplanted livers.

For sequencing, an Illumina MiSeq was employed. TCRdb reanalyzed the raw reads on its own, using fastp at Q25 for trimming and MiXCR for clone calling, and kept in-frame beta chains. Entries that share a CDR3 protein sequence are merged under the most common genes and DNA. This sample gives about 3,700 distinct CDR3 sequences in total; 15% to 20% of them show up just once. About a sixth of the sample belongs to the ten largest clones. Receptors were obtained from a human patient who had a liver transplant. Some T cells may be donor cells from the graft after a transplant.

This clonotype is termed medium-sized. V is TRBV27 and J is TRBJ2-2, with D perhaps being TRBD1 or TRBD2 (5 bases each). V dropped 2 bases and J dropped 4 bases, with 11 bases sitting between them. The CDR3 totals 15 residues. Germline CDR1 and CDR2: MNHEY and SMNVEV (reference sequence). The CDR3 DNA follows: TGTGCCAGCAGTTTAAATCTTGGGGGCACCGGGGAGCTGTTTTTT. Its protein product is CASSLNLGGTGELFF.

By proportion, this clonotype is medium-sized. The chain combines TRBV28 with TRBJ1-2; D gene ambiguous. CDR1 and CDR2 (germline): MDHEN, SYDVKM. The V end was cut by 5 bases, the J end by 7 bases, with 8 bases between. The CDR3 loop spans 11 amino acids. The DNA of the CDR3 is TGTGCCAGCAGTCTGGGTCTTGGCTACACCTTC. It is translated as CASSLGLGYTF.

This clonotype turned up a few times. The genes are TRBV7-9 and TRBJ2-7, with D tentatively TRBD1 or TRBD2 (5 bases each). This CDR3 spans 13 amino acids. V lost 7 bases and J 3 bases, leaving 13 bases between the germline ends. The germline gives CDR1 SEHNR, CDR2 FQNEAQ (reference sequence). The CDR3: CASIEEGNYEQYF. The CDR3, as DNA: TGTGCCAGCATCGAAGAGGGGAACTACGAGCAGTACTTC.

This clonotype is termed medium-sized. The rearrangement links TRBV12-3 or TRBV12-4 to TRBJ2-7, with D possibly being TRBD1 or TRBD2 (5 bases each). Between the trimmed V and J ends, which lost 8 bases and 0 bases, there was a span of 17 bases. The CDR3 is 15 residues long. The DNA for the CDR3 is TGTGCCAGCGGCCGACAGAGGGTGAGCTCCTACGAGCAGTACTTC. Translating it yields CASGRQRVSSYEQYF.

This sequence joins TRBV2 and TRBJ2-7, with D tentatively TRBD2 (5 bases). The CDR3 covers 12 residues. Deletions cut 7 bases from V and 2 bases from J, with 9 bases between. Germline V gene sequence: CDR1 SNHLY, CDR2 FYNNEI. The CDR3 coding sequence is TGTGCCAGCAACGGAGGAACCTACGAGCAGTACTTC. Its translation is CASNGGTYEQYF.

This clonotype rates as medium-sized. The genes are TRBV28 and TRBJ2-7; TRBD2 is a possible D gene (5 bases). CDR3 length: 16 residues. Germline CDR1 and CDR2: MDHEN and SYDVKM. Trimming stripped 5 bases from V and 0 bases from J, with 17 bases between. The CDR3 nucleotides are TGTGCCAGCAGTACCACATTTTTGGGGAGCTCCTACGAGCAGTACTTC. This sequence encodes CASSTTFLGSSYEQYF.

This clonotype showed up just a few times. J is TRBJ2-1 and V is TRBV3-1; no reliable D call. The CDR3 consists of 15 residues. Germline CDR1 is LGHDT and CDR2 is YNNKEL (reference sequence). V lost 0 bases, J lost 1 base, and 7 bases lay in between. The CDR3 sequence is CASSQDWQSYNEQFF. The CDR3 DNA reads TGTGCCAGCAGCCAAGATTGGCAGTCCTACAATGAGCAGTTCTTC.

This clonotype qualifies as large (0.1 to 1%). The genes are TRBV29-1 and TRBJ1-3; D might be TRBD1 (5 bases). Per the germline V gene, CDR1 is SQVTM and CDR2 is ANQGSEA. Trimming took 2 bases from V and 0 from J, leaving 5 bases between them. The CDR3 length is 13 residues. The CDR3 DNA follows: TGCAGCGTTGAACAGGGCTCTGGAAACACCATATATTTT. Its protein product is CSVEQGSGNTIYF.

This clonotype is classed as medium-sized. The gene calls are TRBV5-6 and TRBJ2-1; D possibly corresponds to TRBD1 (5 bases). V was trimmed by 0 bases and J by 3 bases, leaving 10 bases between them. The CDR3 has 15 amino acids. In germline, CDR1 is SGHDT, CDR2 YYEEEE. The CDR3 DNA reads TGTGCCAGCAGCTTGGGTGGGGCCTTCTACAATGAGCAGTTCTTC. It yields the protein CASSLGGAFYNEQFF.

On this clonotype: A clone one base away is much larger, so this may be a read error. The CDR3 DNA sequence: TGTGCCAGCAGTTTGGGGGAGGGGAACGCTGAAGCTTTCTTT. Translation: CASSLGEGNAEAFF. V is TRBV6-5 and J is TRBJ1-1, with D possibly TRBD1 on 5 matching bases. Looked up from germline, CDR1 is MNHEY and CDR2 is SVGAGI. The CDR3 has 14 residues.

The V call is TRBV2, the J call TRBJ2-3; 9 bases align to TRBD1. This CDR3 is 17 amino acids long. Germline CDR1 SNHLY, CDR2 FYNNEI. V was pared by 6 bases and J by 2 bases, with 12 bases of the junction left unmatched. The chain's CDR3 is CASSLQGQGIFTDTQYF. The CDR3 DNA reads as TGTGCCAGCAGCTTACAGGGACAGGGAATTTTCACAGATACGCAGTATTTT.

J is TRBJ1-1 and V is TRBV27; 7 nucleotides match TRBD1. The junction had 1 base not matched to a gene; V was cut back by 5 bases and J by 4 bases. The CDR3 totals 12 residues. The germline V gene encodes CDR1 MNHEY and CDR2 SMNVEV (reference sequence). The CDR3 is CASSPGGTEAFF. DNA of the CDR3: TGTGCCAGCAGTCCAGGGGGCACTGAAGCTTTCTTT.

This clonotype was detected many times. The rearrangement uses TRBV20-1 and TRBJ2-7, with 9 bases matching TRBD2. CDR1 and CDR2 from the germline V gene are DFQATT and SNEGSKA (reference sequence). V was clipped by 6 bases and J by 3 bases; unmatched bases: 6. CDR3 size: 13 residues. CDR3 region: CSALAGEGYEQYF. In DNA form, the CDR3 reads TGCAGTGCCTTAGCGGGAGAAGGCTACGAGCAGTACTTC.

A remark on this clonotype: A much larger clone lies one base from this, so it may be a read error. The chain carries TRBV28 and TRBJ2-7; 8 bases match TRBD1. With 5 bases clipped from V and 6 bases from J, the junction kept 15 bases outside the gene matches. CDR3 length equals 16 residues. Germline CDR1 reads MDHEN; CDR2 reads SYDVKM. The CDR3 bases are TGTGCCAGCAGTCCTGAATACGACAGGGGCAGATGCGAGCAGTACTTC. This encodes CASSPEYDRGRCEQYF.

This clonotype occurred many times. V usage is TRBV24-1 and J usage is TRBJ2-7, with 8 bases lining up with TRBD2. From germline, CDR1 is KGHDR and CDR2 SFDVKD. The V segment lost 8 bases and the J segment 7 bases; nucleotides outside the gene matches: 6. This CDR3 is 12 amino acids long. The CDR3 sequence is CATTGLAGEQYF. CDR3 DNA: TGTGCCACCACCGGACTAGCTGGGGAGCAGTACTTC.

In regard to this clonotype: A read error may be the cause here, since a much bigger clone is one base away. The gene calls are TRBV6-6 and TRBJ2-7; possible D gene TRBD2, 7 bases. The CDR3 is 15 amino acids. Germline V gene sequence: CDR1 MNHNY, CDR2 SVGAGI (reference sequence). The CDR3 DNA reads TGTGCCAACAGTCCCGGGGGGCGGGAGCCCTACGAGCAGTACTTC. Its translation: CANSPGGREPYEQYF.

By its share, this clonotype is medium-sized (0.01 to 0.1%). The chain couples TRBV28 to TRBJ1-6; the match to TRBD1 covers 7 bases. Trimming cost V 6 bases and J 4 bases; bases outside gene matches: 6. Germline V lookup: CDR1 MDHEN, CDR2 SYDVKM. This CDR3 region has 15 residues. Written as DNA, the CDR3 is TGTGCCAGCAGGCACTCGACAGGGTATAATTCACCCCTCCACTTT. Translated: CASRHSTGYNSPLHF. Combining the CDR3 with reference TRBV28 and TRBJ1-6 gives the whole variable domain DVKVTQSSRYLVKRTGEKVFLECVQDMDHENMFWYRQDPGLGLRLIYFSYDVKMKEKGDIPEGYSVSREKKERFSLILESASTNQTSMYLCASRHSTGYNSPLHFGNGTRLTVT.

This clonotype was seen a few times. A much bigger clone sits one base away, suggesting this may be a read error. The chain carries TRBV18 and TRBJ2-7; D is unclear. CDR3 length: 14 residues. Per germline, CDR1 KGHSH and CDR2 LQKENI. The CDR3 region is CVSSPPLELSEQYF. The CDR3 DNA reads TGTGTCAGCTCACCACCGCTCGAACTCAGCGAGCAGTACTTC.

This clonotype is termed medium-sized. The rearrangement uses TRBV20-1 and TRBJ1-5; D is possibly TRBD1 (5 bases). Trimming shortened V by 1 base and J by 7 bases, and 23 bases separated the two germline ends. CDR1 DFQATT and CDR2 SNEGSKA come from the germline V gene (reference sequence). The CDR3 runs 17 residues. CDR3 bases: TGCAGTGCTAGAGTGTTTATTGATCAAGGGGTATGGCAGCCCCAGCATTTT. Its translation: CSARVFIDQGVWQPQHF.

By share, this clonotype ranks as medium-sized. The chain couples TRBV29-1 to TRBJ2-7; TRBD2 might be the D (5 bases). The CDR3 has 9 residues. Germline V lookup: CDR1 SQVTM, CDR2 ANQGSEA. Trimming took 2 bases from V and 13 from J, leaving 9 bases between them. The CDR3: CSVEIAPYF. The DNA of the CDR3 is TGCAGCGTTGAAATAGCGCCCTACTTC.

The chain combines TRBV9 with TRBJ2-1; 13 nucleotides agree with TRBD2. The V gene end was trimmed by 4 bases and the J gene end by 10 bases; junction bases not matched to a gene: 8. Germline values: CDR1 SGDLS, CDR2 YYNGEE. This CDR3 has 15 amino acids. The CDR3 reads CASSPGLAGEGEQFF. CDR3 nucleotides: TGTGCCAGCAGCCCAGGACTAGCGGGAGAAGGGGAGCAGTTCTTC.

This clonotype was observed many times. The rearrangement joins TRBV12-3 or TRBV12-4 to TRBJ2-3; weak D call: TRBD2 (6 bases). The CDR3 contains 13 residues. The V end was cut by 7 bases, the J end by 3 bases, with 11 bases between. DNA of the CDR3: TGTGCCAGCATGGAGGGGTTGACAGATACGCAGTATTTT. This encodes CASMEGLTDTQYF.